These 32 T cell receptor beta chains were all obtained from the same sample, sequenced in a study of PD-1 blockade in classical Hodgkin lymphoma. Method: immunoSEQ multiplex PCR; TCRdb's copy keeps in-frame clones and lacks some. Of around 10,000 clones listed, approximately 80% are singletons. With no exception, relapse followed autologous stem cell transplantation in all patients, and brentuximab vedotin exposure varied. The sequencing used peripheral blood mononuclear cells (PBMCs), collected before the second cycle of nivolumab. Every receptor here comes from a human donor with classical Hodgkin lymphoma.

V is TRBV28 and J is TRBJ1-1, with D perhaps TRBD1 (5 bases). CDR1 is MDHEN, CDR2 SYDVKM, per germline. The CDR3 loop spans 14 amino acids. V lost 6 bases, J lost 1 base, and 12 bases lay in between. The CDR3, as DNA: TGTGCCAGCAGGGGGGTGGGGGAGAACACTGAAGCTTTCTTT. This codes for CASRGVGENTEAFF.

This clone is a singleton in its sample. V is TRBV5-1 and J is TRBJ2-4, with TRBD2 identical over 7 bases. Unmatched junction bases numbered 3, after V lost 0 bases and J lost 0 bases. This CDR3 has 16 amino acids. The germline CDR1 and CDR2 sequences are SGHRS and YFSETQ. The CDR3 spells CASSLGGTKAKNIQYF. The CDR3 nucleotides read TGCGCCAGCAGCTTGGGCGGGACTAAAGCCAAAAACATTCAGTACTTC.

The chain has TRBV27 and TRBJ2-7; 7 nucleotides align to TRBD1. The CDR3 has 14 amino acids. Germline lookup yields CDR1 MNHEY and CDR2 SMNVEV (reference sequence). After removal of 6 bases from V and 3 bases from J, the junction contained 8 bases not matched to a gene. The CDR3 is CASRIQGIDYEQYF. CDR3 bases: TGTGCCAGCAGGATACAGGGGATCGACTACGAGCAGTACTTC.

CDR3 protein: CASRRSDGQGADTQYF. The CDR3 DNA reads TGTGCCAGCCGTAGATCAGACGGACAGGGTGCGGATACGCAGTATTTT. This chain connects TRBV28 to TRBJ2-3; 8 bases are shared with TRBD1. CDR3 size: 16 residues. The germline V gene has CDR1 MDHEN and CDR2 SYDVKM. The J segment lost 6 bases and the V segment lost 8 bases, leaving 16 bases of the junction unmatched.

The V call is TRBV27, the J call TRBJ1-1, with 7 bases lining up with TRBD1. Per the germline V gene, CDR1 is MNHEY and CDR2 is SMNVEV (reference sequence). V dropped 3 bases and J dropped 4; count of bases not matched to a gene: 5. The CDR3 has 14 residues. CDR3 nucleotide sequence: TGTGCCAGCAGTTTCAAGGGGGCCCGCACTGAAGCTTTCTTT. Translated: CASSFKGARTEAFF.

The CDR3 is CASSLPTGGGGGNTIYF. CDR3 bases: TGTGCCAGCAGCCTACCGACAGGGGGCGGAGGTGGAAACACCATATATTTT. J is TRBJ1-3 and V is TRBV28, with TRBD1 identical over 10 bases. The CDR3 covers 17 residues. Germline CDR1 MDHEN, CDR2 SYDVKM. With 6 bases clipped from V and 3 bases from J, the junction kept 11 bases outside the gene matches.

A few counts support this clone. The rearrangement uses TRBV28 and TRBJ2-1, with D possibly being TRBD1 (5 bases). The CDR3 covers 16 residues. Germline CDR1 is MDHEN and CDR2 is SYDVKM. V was trimmed by 6 bases and J by 0 bases, leaving 15 bases between them. The chain's CDR3 is CASRPQGTYSYNEQFF. Written as DNA, the CDR3 is TGTGCCAGCAGACCCCAGGGCACGTACTCCTACAATGAGCAGTTCTTC.

The rearrangement uses TRBV15 and TRBJ2-1, with TRBD2 matching 9 bases. The CDR3 length is 16 residues. Per germline, CDR1 LNHNV and CDR2 YYDKDF (reference sequence). The trim removed 1 base at V and 0 bases at J, leaving 1 base unmatched. The CDR3: CATSRGGRGSYNEQFF. CDR3 nucleotide sequence: TGTGCCACCAGCAGAGGCGGGAGGGGCTCCTACAATGAGCAGTTCTTC.

The rearrangement uses TRBV30 and TRBJ1-1; D is perhaps TRBD1 (6 bases). CDR1 is GTSNPN, CDR2 SVGIG, per germline (reference sequence). The V end lost 1 base, the J end lost 12 bases, and 18 bases lay between the germline ends. The CDR3 consists of 13 residues. The CDR3 protein is CAWSGTEQGITFF. CDR3 coding DNA: TGTGCCTGGAGTGGAACGGAACAGGGCATAACTTTCTTT.

This clone was counted between two and nine times. This chain joins TRBV7-9 and TRBJ2-3, with 8 bases fitting TRBD1. V shed 7 bases, J shed 0 bases, and the junction held 9 bases outside the gene matches. This CDR3 comprises 16 residues. The germline gives CDR1 SEHNR, CDR2 FQNEAQ (reference sequence). The CDR3 loop is CASTPPGQESTDTQYF. CDR3 DNA: TGTGCCAGCACTCCCCCGGGACAGGAGAGCACAGATACGCAGTATTTT.

The genes are TRBV19 and TRBJ2-1, with D hard to call. Germline V gene sequence: CDR1 LNHDA, CDR2 SQIVND (reference sequence). The CDR3 has 13 residues. Trimming took 2 bases from V and 9 from J, leaving 11 bases between them. The CDR3 DNA sequence: TGTGCCAGTAGTATAACGAAGGGAAGTGAGCAGTTCTTC. Encoded protein: CASSITKGSEQFF.

This clone was observed a few times. The V and J genes are TRBV11-2 and TRBJ2-2; 14 bases map to TRBD2. Trimming at V came to 4 bases and at J to 0 bases, leaving 7 bases not matched to a gene. Germline V CDR1 and CDR2: SGHAT, FQNNGV. The CDR3 runs to 19 residues. This CDR3 is CASSSGLAGAHPNTGELFF. CDR3 in DNA: TGTGCCAGCAGCTCGGGACTAGCGGGAGCACATCCGAACACCGGGGAGCTGTTTTTT.

The rearrangement links TRBV6-6 to TRBJ1-1; 10 bases line up with TRBD1. CDR3 length: 16 amino acids. CDR1 is MNHNY and CDR2 is SVGAGI in the germline V gene (reference sequence). V lost 6 bases and J lost 3; bases outside the gene matches: 10. The CDR3 is CASRTPTGGKDTEAFF. The DNA of the CDR3 is TGTGCCAGCAGGACTCCGACAGGGGGCAAGGACACTGAAGCTTTCTTT.

CDR3 loop: CATFSGTAPNTGELFF. As DNA, the CDR3 is TGTGCCACCTTCTCGGGGACCGCCCCGAACACCGGGGAGCTGTTTTTT. The J gene is TRBJ2-2, the V gene TRBV27; the D call may be TRBD1 or TRBD2 (5 bases each). The CDR3 consists of 16 residues. Germline assignment: CDR1 MNHEY and CDR2 SMNVEV (reference sequence). Between the trimmed V and J ends, which lost 10 bases and 0 bases, there was a span of 18 bases.

CDR3 coding DNA: TGTGCCAGCAGCTTAGGGGGCTACGAGTTCACAGATACGCAGTATTTT. Its translation: CASSLGGYEFTDTQYF. The chain is built from TRBV7-9 and TRBJ2-3, with D tentatively TRBD1 (5 bases). CDR1 SEHNR and CDR2 FQNEAQ come from the germline V gene (reference sequence). The CDR3 sequence is 16 residues long. V lost 1 base and J lost 2, with 13 bases in between.

The CDR3 DNA sequence: TGTGCCAGCAGCCTAACTAGCGGGAGGGAACGGTGGAACACCGGGGAGCTGTTTTTT. It encodes CASSLTSGRERWNTGELFF. This chain links TRBV27 with TRBJ2-2; 13 nucleotides match TRBD2. The CDR3 consists of 19 residues. CDR1 and CDR2 (germline): MNHEY, SMNVEV (reference sequence). J gave up 1 base and V 6 bases, and 11 bases lay outside the gene matches.

The gene calls are TRBV30 and TRBJ1-2, with TRBD1 matching 9 bases. Germline V gene data show CDR1 as GTSNPN and CDR2 as SVGIG (reference sequence). V trimming: 5 bases; J trimming: 3 bases; junction bases outside the gene matches: 4. The CDR3 sequence is 13 residues long. The CDR3 DNA sequence: TGTGCCTGGGGACGGACAGGGGACTATGGCTACACCTTC. Residues: CAWGRTGDYGYTF.

The V and J genes are TRBV4-2 and TRBJ2-7; TRBD1 might be the D (6 bases). Germline values: CDR1 LGHNA, CDR2 YNFKEQ. Deletions cut 0 bases from V and 0 bases from J, with 9 bases between. The CDR3 covers 15 residues. This CDR3 reads CASSQETGSSYEQYF. The CDR3 nucleotides are TGTGCCAGCAGCCAAGAAACAGGGTCCTCCTACGAGCAGTACTTC.

A note on this clone: One end of the junction does not line up with germline, which may come from a read error. CDR3 sequence (DNA): TGTGCTAGCAGCTTAGGACTAGCGGGAGGTCTGCAGTTCTTC. It codes for CASSLGLAGGLQFF. The V call is TRBV7-7, the J call TRBJ2-1; TRBD2 matches at 14 bases. From germline, CDR1 is SSHAT and CDR2 FNYEAQ (reference sequence). CDR3 length: 14 amino acids.

V usage is TRBV4-1 and J usage is TRBJ2-3; the D gene is possibly TRBD1 (5 bases). Per the germline V gene, CDR1 is MGHRA and CDR2 is YSYEKL. The CDR3 sequence is 15 residues long. V lost 1 base, J lost 2 bases, and 10 bases lay in between. CDR3: CASSQVKGATDTQYF. For the CDR3, the DNA is TGCGCCAGCAGCCAAGTTAAAGGGGCCACAGATACGCAGTATTTT.

The chain carries TRBV5-4 and TRBJ2-2, with D unclear. The CDR3 runs 15 residues. The V gene lost 1 base and the J gene lost 1 base, with 8 bases spanning the gap. Germline lookup yields CDR1 SGHNT and CDR2 YYREEE (reference sequence). The CDR3 is CASSLKQKNTGELFF. In DNA form, the CDR3 reads TGTGCCAGCAGCTTGAAGCAGAAGAACACCGGGGAGCTGTTTTTT.

This clone has a single count. V is TRBV18 and J is TRBJ1-1; a weak D match, TRBD1 (5 bases). Germline V lookup: CDR1 KGHSH, CDR2 LQKENI. This CDR3 comprises 15 residues. Trimming cost V 2 bases and J 1 base, with 11 bases left between them. The CDR3 loop is CASSPETAGNTEAFF. The CDR3 bases are TGTGCCAGCTCACCAGAGACAGCGGGGAACACTGAAGCTTTCTTT.

The chain is built from TRBV27 and TRBJ1-6, with 7 bases that match TRBD1. Looked up from germline, CDR1 is MNHEY and CDR2 is SMNVEV (reference sequence). With V trimmed by 1 base and J by 8 bases, 5 bases remained unmatched. The length of the CDR3 is 15 residues. The CDR3 region has the DNA TGTGCCAGCAGTTTATACAGGGGTCGCGATTCACCCCTCCACTTT. Residues: CASSLYRGRDSPLHF.

This chain joins TRBV28 and TRBJ1-1, with a tentative D call TRBD1 (5 bases). The V end was cut by 4 bases, the J end by 4 bases, with 10 bases between. CDR1 MDHEN and CDR2 SYDVKM come from the germline V gene. The CDR3 covers 13 residues. The CDR3 sequence is CASSSGGTTEAFF. The DNA of the CDR3 is TGTGCCAGCAGTTCCGGGGGTACCACTGAAGCTTTCTTT.

The V gene is TRBV5-4, the J gene TRBJ2-3; 7 bases align to TRBD2. This CDR3 region has 16 residues. V lost 4 bases, J lost 2 bases, and 10 bases stayed unmatched. Germline loops: CDR1 SGHNT, CDR2 YYREEE (reference sequence). CDR3 DNA sequence: TGTGCCAGCAGCCCGGTCGGCGGGGGTTCCACAGATACGCAGTATTTT. Translated: CASSPVGGGSTDTQYF.

The rearrangement joins TRBV6-1 to TRBJ2-2; no clear D gene. Germline-derived CDR1 and CDR2 are MNHNS and SASEGT. The CDR3 totals 13 residues. The V end lost 3 bases, the J end lost 2 bases, and 4 bases lay between the germline ends. The CDR3 sequence is CASSDRNTGELFF. CDR3 in DNA: TGTGCCAGCAGTGACAGAAACACCGGGGAGCTGTTTTTT.

By frequency in the sample, this clone is medium-sized. The V and J genes are TRBV2 and TRBJ2-3, with D possibly TRBD1 on 5 matching bases. From germline, CDR1 is SNHLY and CDR2 FYNNEI. The length of the CDR3 is 13 residues. Trimming cost V 6 bases and J 6 bases, with 13 bases left between them. The DNA for the CDR3 is TGTGCCAGCAGCCCCAGGGTGACTGATACGCAGTATTTT. It specifies CASSPRVTDTQYF. Full variable domain (remainder filled in from reference TRBV2 and TRBJ2-3): EPEVTQTPSHQVTQMGQEVILRCVPISNHLYFYWYRQILGQKVEFLVSFYNNEISEKSEIFDDQFSVERPDGSNFTLKIRSTKLEDSAMYFCASSPRVTDTQYFGPGTRLTVL.

The chain uses TRBV29-1 and TRBJ1-1, with a weak D call TRBD1 (5 bases). Germline CDR1 and CDR2: SQVTM and ANQGSEA. CDR3 length: 14 residues. Deletions cut 5 bases from V and 5 bases from J, with 18 bases between. The CDR3 coding sequence is TGCAGCGTTCTTCAAACCCGGGGGAGTACTGAAGCTTTCTTT. Protein: CSVLQTRGSTEAFF.

This clone was observed once. The chain is built from TRBV6-4 and TRBJ2-5; 7 nucleotides match TRBD2. Germline V gives CDR1 MRHNA, CDR2 SNTAGT. The CDR3 length is 14 residues. V was pared by 8 bases and J by 1 base, with 7 bases of the junction left unmatched. The CDR3 region is CASPPGEGQETQYF. As DNA, the CDR3 is TGTGCCAGCCCCCCGGGGGAGGGCCAAGAGACCCAGTACTTC.

This clone appeared once. The gene calls are TRBV7-8 and TRBJ2-7; 13 positions match TRBD2. Trimming at V came to 5 bases and at J to 7 bases, leaving 8 bases not matched to a gene. CDR3 size: 15 residues. Germline V gene lookup returns CDR1 SGHVS and CDR2 FQNEAQ. The CDR3 is CASSQRLAGGREQYF. Here the CDR3 DNA reads TGTGCCAGCAGCCAGAGACTAGCGGGAGGCCGGGAGCAGTACTTC.

The chain is built from TRBV6-6 and TRBJ1-2; TRBD1 might be the D (5 bases). V lost 2 bases to trimming and J lost 7 bases, with 17 bases between them. CDR1 is MNHNY, CDR2 SVGAGI, per germline (reference sequence). The CDR3 runs to 15 residues. The chain's CDR3 is CASSYPPGAGRGYTF. CDR3 in DNA: TGTGCCAGCAGTTACCCACCTGGGGCAGGGCGTGGCTACACCTTC.

V and J are TRBV20-1 and TRBJ1-3, with a tentative D call TRBD1 (6 bases). Germline loops: CDR1 DFQATT, CDR2 SNEGSKA (reference sequence). With 0 bases removed from V and 10 bases from J, the gap between germline ends came to 7 bases. The CDR3 is made up of 11 amino acids. CDR3 sequence reads: CSAREDRTIYF. For the CDR3, the DNA is TGCAGTGCTAGAGAGGACAGAACCATATATTTT.